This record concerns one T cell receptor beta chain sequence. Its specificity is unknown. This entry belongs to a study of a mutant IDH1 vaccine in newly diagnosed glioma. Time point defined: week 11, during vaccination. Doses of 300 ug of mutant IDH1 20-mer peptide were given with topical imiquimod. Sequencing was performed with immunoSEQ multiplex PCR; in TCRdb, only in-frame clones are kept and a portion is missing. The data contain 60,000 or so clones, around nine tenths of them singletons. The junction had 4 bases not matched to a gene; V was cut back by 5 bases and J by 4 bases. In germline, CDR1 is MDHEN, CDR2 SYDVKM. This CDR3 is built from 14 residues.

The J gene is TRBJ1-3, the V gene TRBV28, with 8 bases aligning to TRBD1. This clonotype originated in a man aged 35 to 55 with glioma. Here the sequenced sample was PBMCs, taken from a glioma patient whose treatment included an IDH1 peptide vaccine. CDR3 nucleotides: TGTGCCAGCAGTCAAACAGGGGGAGGAAACACCATATATTTT. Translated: CASSQTGGGNTIYF. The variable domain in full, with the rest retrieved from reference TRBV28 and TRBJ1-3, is DVKVTQSSRYLVKRTGEKVFLECVQDMDHENMFWYRQDPGLGLRLIYFSYDVKMKEKGDIPEGYSVSREKKERFSLILESASTNQTSMYLCASSQTGGGNTIYFGEGSWLTVV.